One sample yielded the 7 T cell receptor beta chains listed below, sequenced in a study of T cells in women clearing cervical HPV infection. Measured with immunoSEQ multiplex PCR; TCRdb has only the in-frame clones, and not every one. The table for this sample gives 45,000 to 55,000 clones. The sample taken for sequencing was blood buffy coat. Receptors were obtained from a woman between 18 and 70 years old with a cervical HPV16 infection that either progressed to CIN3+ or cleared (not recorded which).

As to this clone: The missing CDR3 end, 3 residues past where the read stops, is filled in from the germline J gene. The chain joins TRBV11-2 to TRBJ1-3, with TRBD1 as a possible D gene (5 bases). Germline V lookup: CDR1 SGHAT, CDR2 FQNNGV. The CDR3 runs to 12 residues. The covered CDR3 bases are TGTGCCAGCAGTTACCTCGAGGGGACC. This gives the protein CASSYLEGT. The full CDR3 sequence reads CASSYLEGTIYF.

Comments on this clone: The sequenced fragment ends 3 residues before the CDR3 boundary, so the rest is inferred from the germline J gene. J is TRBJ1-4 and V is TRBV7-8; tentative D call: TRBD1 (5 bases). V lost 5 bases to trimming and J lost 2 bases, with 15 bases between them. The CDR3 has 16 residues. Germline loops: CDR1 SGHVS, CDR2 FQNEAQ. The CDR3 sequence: CASSPNPGSTNEKLFF. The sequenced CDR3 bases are TGTGCCAGCAGCCCCAACCCAGGGTCGACTAATGAAAAA.

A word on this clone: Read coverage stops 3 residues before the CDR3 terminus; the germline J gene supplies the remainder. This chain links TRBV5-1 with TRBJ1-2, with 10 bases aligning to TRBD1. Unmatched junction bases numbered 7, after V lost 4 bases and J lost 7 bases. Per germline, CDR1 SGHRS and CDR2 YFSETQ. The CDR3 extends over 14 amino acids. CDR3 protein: CASSPGTGAGGYTF. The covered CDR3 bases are TGCGCCAGCAGCCCCGGGACAGGGGCTGGTGGC.

The CDR3: CSASRDSGTQETQYF. The part of the CDR3 DNA that was read is TGCAGTGCTAGCCGGGACAGCGGTACCCAAGAGACC. The J gene is TRBJ2-5, the V gene TRBV20-1; 7 bases fit TRBD1. The read stops 3 residues short of the end of the CDR3; the missing end is completed from the germline J gene. CDR1 and CDR2 from the germline V gene are DFQATT and SNEGSKA (reference sequence). With V trimmed by 3 bases and J by 1 base, 8 bases remained unmatched. This CDR3 is 15 amino acids long.

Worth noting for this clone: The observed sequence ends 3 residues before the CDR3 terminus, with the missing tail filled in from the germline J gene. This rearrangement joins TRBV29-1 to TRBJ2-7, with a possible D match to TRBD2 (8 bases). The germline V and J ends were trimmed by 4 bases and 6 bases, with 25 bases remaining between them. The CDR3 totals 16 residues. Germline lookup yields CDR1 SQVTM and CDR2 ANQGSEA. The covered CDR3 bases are TGCAGCGTTGGCAGGGGGATGGGGACTAGGGGTGGCGAG. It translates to CSVGRGMGTRGGE. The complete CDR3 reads CSVGRGMGTRGGEQYF.

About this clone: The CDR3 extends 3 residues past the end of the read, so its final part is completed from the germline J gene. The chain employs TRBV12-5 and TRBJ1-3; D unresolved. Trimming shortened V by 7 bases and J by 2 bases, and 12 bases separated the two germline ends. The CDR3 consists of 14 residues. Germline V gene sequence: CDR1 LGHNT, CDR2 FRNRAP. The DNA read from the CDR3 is TGTGCTAGTGTTGCGAGCGGTACTGGAAACACC. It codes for CASVASGTGNT. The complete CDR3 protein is CASVASGTGNTIYF.

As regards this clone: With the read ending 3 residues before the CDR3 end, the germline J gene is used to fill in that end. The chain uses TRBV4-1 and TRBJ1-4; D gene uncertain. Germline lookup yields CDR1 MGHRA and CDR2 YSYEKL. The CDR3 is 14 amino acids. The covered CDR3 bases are TGCGCCAGCAGCCAAGATAAGGCTTTGCCTAAA. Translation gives CASSQDKALPK. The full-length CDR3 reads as CASSQDKALPKLFF.